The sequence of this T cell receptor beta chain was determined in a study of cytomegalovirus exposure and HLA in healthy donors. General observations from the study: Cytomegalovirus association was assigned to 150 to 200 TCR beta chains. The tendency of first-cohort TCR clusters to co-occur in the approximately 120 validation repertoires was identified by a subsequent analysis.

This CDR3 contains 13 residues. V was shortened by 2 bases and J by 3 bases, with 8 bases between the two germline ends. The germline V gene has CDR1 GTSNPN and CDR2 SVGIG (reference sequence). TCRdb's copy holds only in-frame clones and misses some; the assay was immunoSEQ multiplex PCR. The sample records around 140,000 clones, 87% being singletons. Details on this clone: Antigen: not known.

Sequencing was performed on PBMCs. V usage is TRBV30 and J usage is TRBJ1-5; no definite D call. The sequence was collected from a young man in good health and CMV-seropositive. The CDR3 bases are TGTGCCTGGAGTACCCGGGACAATCAGCCCCAGCATTTT. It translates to CAWSTRDNQPQHF.